The 25 T cell receptor beta chains below all came from one sample that was sequenced in a study of blood T cell repertoires in COVID-19. The method was immunoSEQ multiplex PCR; TCRdb's version includes in-frame clones alone and lacks a portion of them. This sample has under 450,000 clones, with 86% found just once. Sequencing was performed on peripheral blood. The source of these receptors is a woman aged 55 to 70 with COVID-19, enrolled during active disease.

A word on this clone: This CDR3 is also generated by other DNA sequences in the sample. The chain carries TRBV7-3 and TRBJ1-1; 8 bases match TRBD1. This CDR3 is 14 amino acids long. Germline V CDR1 and CDR2: SGHTA, FQGTGA. Trimming cost V 5 bases and J 2 bases; bases outside gene matches: 4. The CDR3 spells CASSRTGGNTEAFF. DNA of the CDR3: TGTGCCAGCAGCCGCACAGGGGGAAACACTGAAGCTTTCTTT. The variable domain in full, with the rest retrieved from reference TRBV7-3 and TRBJ1-1, is GAGVSQTPSNKVTEKGKYVELRCDPISGHTALYWYRQSLGQGPEFLIYFQGTGAADDSGLPNDRFFAVRPEGSVSTLKIQRTERGDSAVYLCASSRTGGNTEAFFGQGTRLTVV.

The sample holds a few counts of this clone. The V gene is TRBV7-8, the J gene TRBJ1-1; D ambiguous. Germline V gene lookup returns CDR1 SGHVS and CDR2 FQNEAQ. Trimming took off 3 bases at V and 8 bases at J, with 10 bases between the two ends. The CDR3 covers 12 residues. The CDR3 reads CASSFSLTEAFF. The CDR3 DNA reads as TGTGCCAGCAGCTTTTCTCTGACAGAAGCTTTCTTT.

This chain uses TRBV7-3 with TRBJ1-4, with D maybe TRBD1 (5 bases). Germline CDR1 is SGHTA and CDR2 is FQGTGA. CDR3 length: 15 amino acids. V was trimmed by 2 bases and J by 0 bases, leaving 7 bases between them. The CDR3 here is CASSLPTATNEKLFF. The CDR3 nucleotides read TGTGCCAGCAGCTTACCGACAGCAACTAATGAAAAACTGTTTTTT.

V and J are TRBV6-5 and TRBJ2-7; TRBD1 matches 7 bases. This CDR3 contains 14 residues. Germline CDR1 MNHEY, CDR2 SVGAGI. The ends lost 2 bases at V and 3 bases at J; junction bases unmatched: 4. The CDR3 sequence is CASSYRDSFYEQYF. The CDR3 DNA follows: TGTGCCAGCAGTTACCGGGACAGTTTCTACGAGCAGTACTTC.

This clone showed up just a few times. The chain uses TRBV5-1 and TRBJ1-4, with 8 bases lining up with TRBD1. From germline, CDR1 is SGHRS and CDR2 YFSETQ. CDR3 length: 14 residues. J was trimmed by 7 bases and V by 4 bases; bases with no gene match: 6. The CDR3 sequence is CASSPRTGIEKLFF. CDR3 bases: TGCGCCAGCAGCCCCCGGACAGGGATTGAAAAACTGTTTTTT.

The V call is TRBV6-2 or TRBV6-3, the J call TRBJ2-7; unclear D gene. Germline loops: CDR1 MNHEY, CDR2 SVGEGT. V was pared by 2 bases and J by 3 bases, with 14 bases between. This CDR3 region has 15 residues. The CDR3 loop reads CASSYQTGSYYEQYF. The CDR3 DNA reads TGTGCCAGCAGTTACCAGACGGGTTCTTACTACGAGCAGTACTTC.

About this clone: Other DNA sequences in this specimen translate into the identical CDR3. CDR3 amino acids: CASRQGYEQYF. The CDR3 DNA sequence: TGTGCCAGCAGGCAGGGATACGAGCAGTACTTC. The genes are TRBV6-5 and TRBJ2-7; D is perhaps TRBD1 (5 bases). This CDR3 has 11 amino acids. Trimming removed 6 bases from V and 4 bases from J, with 7 bases in between. Per the germline V gene, CDR1 is MNHEY and CDR2 is SVGAGI.

The chain carries TRBV11-2 and TRBJ2-7, with 8 nucleotides matching TRBD1. Trimming took 2 bases from V and 2 from J; bases not matched to a gene: 14. This CDR3 has 18 residues. The V gene's germline CDR1 is SGHAT and CDR2 FQNNGV. For the CDR3, the DNA is TGTGCCAGCAGCTTAAGTTGGGGGTCGGGACAGGCCACCTACGAGCAGTACTTC. As protein: CASSLSWGSGQATYEQYF.

This chain connects TRBV19 to TRBJ2-1; the match to TRBD1 covers 7 bases. Germline CDR1 and CDR2: LNHDA and SQIVND (reference sequence). The CDR3 is made up of 15 amino acids. J lost 2 bases, V lost 1 base, and 2 bases had no gene match. The CDR3 loop reads CASSIVGGPYNEQFF. The CDR3 DNA sequence: TGTGCCAGTAGTATAGTAGGGGGCCCCTACAATGAGCAGTTCTTC. The whole variable domain, remainder taken from reference TRBV19 and TRBJ2-1, is DGGITQSPKYLFRKEGQNVTLSCEQNLNHDAMYWYRQDPGQGLRLIYYSQIVNDFQKGDIAEGYSVSREKKESFPLTVTSAQKNPTAFYLCASSIVGGPYNEQFFGPGTRLTVL.

This rearrangement joins TRBV4-3 to TRBJ1-2; perhaps TRBD1 as D (5 bases). Per the germline V gene, CDR1 is LGHNA and CDR2 is YSLEER. The CDR3 runs 15 residues. Deletions cut 2 bases from V and 3 bases from J, with 13 bases between. The CDR3 loop is CASSQLFGRDYGYTF. The CDR3 DNA follows: TGCGCCAGCAGCCAACTGTTTGGCAGGGACTATGGCTACACCTTC.

About this clone: A much larger clone differs from this one at a single base, so this may be a read error. The chain carries TRBV7-9 and TRBJ2-1, with D uncertain. This CDR3 spans 11 amino acids. CDR1 and CDR2 from the germline V gene are SEHNR and FQNEAQ (reference sequence). Trimming left V 1 base short and J 9 bases short, with 4 bases between. This CDR3 is CASSLGSEQFF. CDR3 nucleotide sequence: TGTGCCAGCAGCTTAGGGAGTGAGCAGTTCTTC.

This chain connects TRBV2 to TRBJ1-4; D is unresolved. Germline CDR1 and CDR2: SNHLY and FYNNEI. The V end lost 8 bases, the J end lost 4 bases, and 17 bases lay between the germline ends. The CDR3 totals 15 residues. In DNA form, the CDR3 reads TGTGCCAGCCTCCGAAACGGCCGGGGTAATGAAAAACTGTTTTTT. Translation gives CASLRNGRGNEKLFF.

J is TRBJ1-1 and V is TRBV7-3; D is possibly TRBD1 (6 bases). CDR1 and CDR2 from the germline V gene are SGHTA and FQGTGA. With 1 base removed from V and 0 bases from J, the gap between germline ends came to 12 bases. This CDR3 comprises 16 residues. The CDR3 DNA is TGTGCCAGCAGCTTAAGAGGAGGACAGCTGAACACTGAAGCTTTCTTT. This sequence encodes CASSLRGGQLNTEAFF.

The chain carries TRBV6-5 and TRBJ1-2, with 7 bases aligning to TRBD1. Germline assignment: CDR1 MNHEY and CDR2 SVGAGI. The length of the CDR3 is 13 residues. Germline trimming cut 6 bases from V and 4 bases from J; bases unmatched to any gene: 5. The DNA for the CDR3 is TGTGCCAGCAGCCAAAGGGACAGCTATGGCTACACCTTC. This gives the protein CASSQRDSYGYTF.

This sequence joins TRBV3-1 (or the pseudogene TRBV3-2) and TRBJ2-1, with D perhaps TRBD2 (6 bases). The length of the CDR3 is 15 residues. Germline-derived CDR1 and CDR2 are LGHDT and YNNKEL (reference sequence). With 1 base removed from V and 4 bases from J, the gap between germline ends came to 11 bases. CDR3 loop: CASSQGRGSYNEQFF. CDR3 in DNA: TGTGCCAGCAGCCAAGGGAGGGGTAGTTACAATGAGCAGTTCTTC.

The rearrangement uses TRBV12-3 or TRBV12-4 and TRBJ2-5; D perhaps matches TRBD2 (6 bases). V was shortened by 7 bases and J by 5 bases, with 14 bases between the two germline ends. The CDR3 sequence is 13 residues long. The CDR3 reads CASTSRGVETQYF. CDR3 bases: TGTGCCAGCACCTCTCGCGGGGTTGAGACCCAGTACTTC.

The chain carries TRBV27 and TRBJ2-1, with 8 positions matching TRBD2. The CDR3 spans 13 residues. The germline gives CDR1 MNHEY, CDR2 SMNVEV (reference sequence). J was trimmed by 8 bases and V by 3 bases; bases with no gene match: 3. The CDR3 reads CASSLREDYEQFF. CDR3 DNA sequence: TGTGCCAGCAGTTTGCGGGAGGACTATGAGCAGTTCTTC.

In its sample, this clone was seen once. The J gene is TRBJ2-2, the V gene TRBV24-1; 7 bases agree with TRBD1. CDR3 size: 15 residues. V lost 4 bases, J lost 7 bases, and 8 bases stayed unmatched. Germline-derived CDR1 and CDR2 are KGHDR and SFDVKD. The CDR3, as DNA: TGTGCCACCAGTGACCCAGCGACAGGGTTCGGGGAGCTGTTTTTT. It is translated as CATSDPATGFGELFF.

The V call is TRBV6-2 or TRBV6-3, the J call TRBJ2-7; 11 bases are a match to TRBD1. The CDR3 has 15 residues. The ends lost 2 bases at V and 5 bases at J; junction bases unmatched: 5. Germline V gives CDR1 MNHEY, CDR2 SVGEGT. The CDR3 DNA reads TGTGCCAGCAGTTACCCCGGACAGGGGGCTGACGAGCAGTACTTC. Amino acids: CASSYPGQGADEQYF.

The chain joins TRBV6-2 or TRBV6-3 to TRBJ2-7; the D is unclear. The V and J ends lost 6 bases and 3 bases respectively, with 9 bases between them. The length of the CDR3 is 12 residues. From germline, CDR1 is MNHEY and CDR2 SVGEGT. In nucleotides, the CDR3 is TGTGCCAGCAGCCGGGCTGTCTACGAGCAGTACTTC. Protein: CASSRAVYEQYF.

This clone was detected a few times. The gene calls are TRBV6-1 and TRBJ2-2; no reliable D call. Germline assignment: CDR1 MNHNS and CDR2 SASEGT. Trimming stripped 3 bases from V and 6 bases from J, with 8 bases between. The CDR3 length is 13 residues. As DNA, the CDR3 is TGTGCCAGCAGTGATTGGCCCGCCGGGGAGCTGTTTTTT. Its protein product is CASSDWPAGELFF.

V is TRBV5-1 and J is TRBJ2-5, with D uncertain. V lost 0 bases, J lost 3 bases, and 9 bases lay in between. Germline V gives CDR1 SGHRS, CDR2 YFSETQ. CDR3 size: 14 residues. DNA for the CDR3: TGCGCCAGCAGCTTGGTCCCGCAGAAAGAGACCCAGTACTTC. Amino acid sequence: CASSLVPQKETQYF.

The chain's CDR3 is CSASGNRAGETQYF. The CDR3 DNA is TGCAGTGCAAGTGGGAACAGGGCAGGAGAGACCCAGTACTTC. This chain uses TRBV20-1 with TRBJ2-5, with D perhaps matching TRBD1 (6 bases). Germline lookup yields CDR1 DFQATT and CDR2 SNEGSKA (reference sequence). The CDR3 contains 14 residues. Between the trimmed V and J ends, which lost 6 bases and 4 bases, there was a span of 18 bases.

V and J are TRBV5-5 and TRBJ1-2; 10 bases align to TRBD1. Germline V gene data show CDR1 as SGHKS and CDR2 as YYEKEE (reference sequence). CDR3 size: 13 residues. Germline trimming cut 4 bases from V and 7 bases from J; bases unmatched to any gene: 4. The CDR3 region is CASSPGTGVGYTF. CDR3 nucleotide sequence: TGTGCCAGCAGCCCCGGGACAGGGGTTGGCTACACCTTC.

The chain combines TRBV5-1 with TRBJ2-7; 9 bases line up with TRBD2. The CDR3 length is 13 residues. After removal of 4 bases from V and 4 bases from J, the junction contained 3 bases not matched to a gene. Germline V gives CDR1 SGHRS, CDR2 YFSETQ. This chain's CDR3 is CASSMGLAYEQYF. The CDR3 DNA reads as TGCGCCAGCAGCATGGGACTAGCTTACGAGCAGTACTTC.